This T cell receptor (beta chain) was retrieved from a study of CD8 T cells in Susac syndrome. The germline CDR1 and CDR2 sequences are MGHRA and YSYEKL. CDR3 size: 15 residues. With V trimmed by 4 bases and J by 2 bases, 5 bases remained unmatched. Random hexamers were used to reverse transcribe 0.5 to 1 ug of RNA. An immunoSEQ multiplex PCR generated amplified TCR beta CDR3 products spanning 54 Vbeta and 13 Jbeta. Using its own MiXCR run on the immunoSEQ multiplex PCR reads, TCRdb lists one record per CDR3 protein. Of roughly 400,000 distinct CDR3 sequences listed, 75% to 90% are singletons. In the multiple sclerosis control group, patients were treatment-naive and had stable or active relapsing-remitting disease. A single count supports this clonotype.

This clonotype was sampled from a human donor with multiple sclerosis. The chain has TRBV4-1 and TRBJ2-7; 10 positions match TRBD2. Sequencing input: CD8+ T cells from PBMCs. The CDR3 bases are TGCGCCAGCAGCCGAGAAGCGGGAGGGGCCTACGAGCAGTACTTC. Its translation: CASSREAGGAYEQYF.